A single sample gave rise to the 8 T cell receptor beta chains below, sequenced in a study of PD-1 blockade in classical Hodgkin lymphoma. Only in-frame clones appear in the TCRdb table, and some are missing; sequencing was by immunoSEQ multiplex PCR. The sample contains 20,000 to 30,000 clones, about 90% of which appear only once. Time point denoted: newly diagnosed, previously untreated cHL patient sample. Magnetic negative selection of thawed PBMCs was the method by which CD4+ T cells were purified. The specimen was CD4+ T cells from blood. These TCRs come from a human donor with classical Hodgkin lymphoma.

V and J are TRBV2 and TRBJ2-3, with TRBD2 as a possible D gene (6 bases). The V gene's germline CDR1 is SNHLY and CDR2 FYNNEI. Trimming shortened V by 0 bases and J by 7 bases, and 14 bases separated the two germline ends. CDR3 size: 15 residues. CDR3 nucleotides: TGTGCCAGCAGTGAAGCTTGGCGGGGAACTAATACGCAGTATTTT. Its translation: CASSEAWRGTNTQYF. The full variable domain, rest sourced from reference TRBV2 and TRBJ2-3, is EPEVTQTPSHQVTQMGQEVILRCVPISNHLYFYWYRQILGQKVEFLVSFYNNEISEKSEIFDDQFSVERPDGSNFTLKIRSTKLEDSAMYFCASSEAWRGTNTQYFGPGTRLTVL.

This rearrangement joins TRBV27 to TRBJ2-2; 11 bases map to TRBD2. Trimming at V came to 8 bases and at J to 0 bases, leaving 5 bases not matched to a gene. CDR1 and CDR2 (germline): MNHEY, SMNVEV (reference sequence). This CDR3 has 16 residues. CDR3 region: CASSTSGVSNTGELFF. The CDR3 DNA is TGTGCCAGCTCGACTAGCGGGGTTTCGAACACCGGGGAGCTGTTTTTT.

The V and J genes are TRBV2 and TRBJ2-3, with TRBD2 as a possible D gene (6 bases). Trimming left V 6 bases short and J 8 bases short, with 21 bases between. Germline V CDR1 and CDR2: SNHLY, FYNNEI. The CDR3 runs 15 residues. The CDR3 spells CASRSLAGTPGTQYF. The CDR3 nucleotides are TGTGCCAGCAGATCGCTTGCGGGGACGCCGGGTACGCAGTATTTT. The variable domain in full, with the rest retrieved from reference TRBV2 and TRBJ2-3, is EPEVTQTPSHQVTQMGQEVILRCVPISNHLYFYWYRQILGQKVEFLVSFYNNEISEKSEIFDDQFSVERPDGSNFTLKIRSTKLEDSAMYFCASRSLAGTPGTQYFGPGTRLTVL.

This chain connects TRBV29-1 to TRBJ2-5; a possible D gene is TRBD1 (5 bases). Germline V gene sequence: CDR1 SQVTM, CDR2 ANQGSEA. This CDR3 contains 11 residues. V lost 5 bases and J lost 2, with 6 bases in between. CDR3 loop: CSVRQQETQYF. The CDR3 DNA sequence: TGCAGCGTTAGACAGCAAGAGACCCAGTACTTC.

The rearrangement links TRBV7-2 to TRBJ1-3; D call uncertain. V gave up 3 bases and J gave up 0 bases, with 12 bases separating them. The germline CDR1 and CDR2 sequences are SGHTA and FQGNSA. The CDR3 is 16 amino acids. The CDR3 bases are TGTGCCAGCAGCTTGGTCGGTTCTATCTCTGGAAACACCATATATTTT. Translated: CASSLVGSISGNTIYF.

The genes are TRBV7-9 and TRBJ1-1, with D unclear. Per germline, CDR1 SEHNR and CDR2 FQNEAQ (reference sequence). The CDR3 runs 14 residues. Trimming took 5 bases from V and 6 from J, leaving 16 bases between them. CDR3 amino acids: CASSPQPQGSEAFF. The CDR3 nucleotides read TGTGCCAGCAGCCCCCAGCCTCAAGGGTCTGAAGCTTTCTTT.

A few counts support this clone. The CDR3 sequence: CASGRQGPTYEQYF. CDR3 coding DNA: TGTGCCAGCGGGCGACAGGGGCCAACCTACGAGCAGTACTTC. This rearrangement joins TRBV5-4 to TRBJ2-7, with TRBD1 identical over 8 bases. V shed 7 bases, J shed 2 bases, and the junction held 8 bases outside the gene matches. The V gene's germline CDR1 is SGHNT and CDR2 YYREEE (reference sequence). The CDR3 loop spans 14 amino acids.

The chain has TRBV6-6 and TRBJ2-5; tentative D call: TRBD2 (6 bases). The V gene lost 0 bases and the J gene lost 1 base, with 6 bases spanning the gap. This CDR3 region has 14 residues. Germline V lookup: CDR1 MNHNY, CDR2 SVGAGI (reference sequence). The CDR3 sequence: CASSYSGLQETQYF. The CDR3 DNA is TGTGCCAGCAGTTACTCGGGACTCCAAGAGACCCAGTACTTC.